Following are 13 T cell receptor beta chains from one sample sequenced in a study of blood T cells in healthy people across ages. Then a second PCR, running about 6 to 12 cycles, was carried out with a sample-barcoded 5' primer and a J-beta primer mix. TCRdb fed the 5' RACE reads into MiXCR, producing one record per CDR3 protein. The table includes more than 900,000 distinct CDR3 sequences, approximately 25% detected once. These same data were also listed under a study on T cells of mothers and their children.

Sequencing input: blood. The receptor set was obtained from a girl aged 2 to 9 in good health.

V usage is TRBV14 and J usage is TRBJ2-5; no firm D call. CDR1 is SGHDN, CDR2 FVKESK, per germline. Deletions cut 4 bases from V and 3 bases from J, with 12 bases between. The CDR3 is made up of 14 amino acids. The CDR3 nucleotides are TGTGCCAGCAGCCCAGCATGGAGAAAAGAGACCCAGTACTTC. Translating gives CASSPAWRKETQYF. The entire variable domain, with the rest obtained from reference TRBV14 and TRBJ2-5, is as follows: EAGVTQFPSHSVIEKGQTVTLRCDPISGHDNLYWYRRVMGKEIKFLLHFVKESKQDESGMPNNRFLAERTGGTYSTLKVQPAELEDSGVYFCASSPAWRKETQYFGPGTRLLVL.

The chain carries TRBV5-5 and TRBJ1-1; D might be TRBD1 (5 bases). This CDR3 spans 15 amino acids. Germline CDR1 is SGHKS and CDR2 is YYEKEE (reference sequence). The V end lost 7 bases, the J end lost 3 bases, and 19 bases lay between the germline ends. The DNA for the CDR3 is TGTGCCAGCTTCCGCTGGGGACTAGGCGACACTGAAGCTTTCTTT. It translates to CASFRWGLGDTEAFF.

This clonotype has just a few counts. The V call is TRBV6-2 or TRBV6-3, the J call TRBJ2-5; possibly TRBD1 for D (5 bases). The V gene lost 8 bases and the J gene lost 1 base, with 14 bases spanning the gap. Germline V CDR1 and CDR2: MNHEY, SVGEGT. The CDR3 extends over 14 amino acids. The CDR3 nucleotides are TGTGCCAGCCGAAAGACAGCCTTCCAAGAGACCCAGTACTTC. The encoded protein is CASRKTAFQETQYF.

The chain employs TRBV9 and TRBJ1-2; no clear D. The germline V gene encodes CDR1 SGDLS and CDR2 YYNGEE. The CDR3 length is 15 residues. The ends were cut back, 0 bases at V and 4 bases at J, with 13 bases in the middle. As DNA, the CDR3 is TGTGCCAGCAGCGTAGGAGAGGGCTGGAGCTATGGCTACACCTTC. Amino acids: CASSVGEGWSYGYTF.

The chain is built from TRBV10-3 and TRBJ1-2; D may be TRBD1 (6 bases). Germline V lookup: CDR1 ENHRY, CDR2 SYGVKD. The CDR3 extends over 12 amino acids. Between the trimmed V and J ends, which lost 8 bases and 4 bases, there was a span of 11 bases. The CDR3 reads CAIWGGAYGYTF. DNA for the CDR3: TGTGCCATCTGGGGGGGCGCCTATGGCTACACCTTC.

The chain carries TRBV2 and TRBJ2-1, with TRBD2 matching 9 bases. Germline loops: CDR1 SNHLY, CDR2 FYNNEI. The CDR3 is 15 residues long. The V segment lost 5 bases and the J segment 7 bases; nucleotides outside the gene matches: 9. The CDR3 coding sequence is TGTGCCAGCAGTCCGCGGGAGGGTGTCAGGAATGAGCAGTTCTTC. Protein: CASSPREGVRNEQFF.

The CDR3 loop reads CAISESIGDGYTF. The DNA for the CDR3 is TGTGCCATCAGTGAGTCAATCGGGGATGGCTACACCTTC. This chain connects TRBV10-3 to TRBJ1-2, with D unclear. This CDR3 has 13 amino acids. Germline V gene lookup returns CDR1 ENHRY and CDR2 SYGVKD. The V gene lost 0 bases and the J gene lost 6 bases, with 8 bases spanning the gap.

For this clonotype: With a much larger clone just one base away, this may be a read error. CDR3 DNA sequence: TGTGCCAACAGTGAAACCCAACAGGACACCGGGGAGCTGTTTTTT. This sequence encodes CANSETQQDTGELFF. V and J are TRBV25-1 and TRBJ2-2, with TRBD1 as a possible D gene (5 bases). CDR3 length: 15 amino acids. Germline assignment: CDR1 MGHDK and CDR2 SYGVNS.

CDR3 region: CASMGRSDTGELFF. The CDR3, as DNA: TGTGCCAGCATGGGGAGGTCGGACACCGGGGAGCTGTTTTTT. The chain couples TRBV6-1 to TRBJ2-2; perhaps TRBD2 as D (6 bases). CDR1 MNHNS and CDR2 SASEGT come from the germline V gene. This CDR3 spans 14 amino acids. V lost 7 bases, J lost 3 bases, and 12 bases lay in between.

Points on this clonotype: The junction shows a germline mismatch at one end, possibly a read error. The rearrangement joins TRBV20-1 to TRBJ2-5; the D is unclear. The CDR3 spans 15 residues. CDR1 and CDR2 (germline): DFQATT, SNEGSKA (reference sequence). The CDR3: CSARDVRSPGNEQFF. The DNA for the CDR3 is TGCAGTGCTAGAGATGTTAGGAGTCCGGGCAATGAGCAGTTTTTC.

V and J are TRBV6-6 and TRBJ2-5; 7 bases line up with TRBD2. The end of the DNA is better explained by TRBJ2-7, so the J call may be wrong. CDR3 length: 15 residues. Germline V gene sequence: CDR1 MNHNY, CDR2 SVGAGI (reference sequence). CDR3 amino acids: CASRRGGGQSYEQYF. The CDR3, as DNA: TGTGCCAGCAGAAGGGGCGGGGGTCAGTCCTACGAGCAGTACTTC.

The V and J genes are TRBV9 and TRBJ2-5; D is unclear. Deletions cut 2 bases from V and 5 bases from J, with 13 bases between. Germline CDR1 is SGDLS and CDR2 is YYNGEE. The CDR3 totals 14 residues. In nucleotides, the CDR3 is TGTGCCAGCAGCGTGAGTGGGGTAACTGAGACCCAGTACTTC. This codes for CASSVSGVTETQYF. The full variable domain, rest sourced from reference TRBV9 and TRBJ2-5, is DSGVTQTPKHLITATGQRVTLRCSPRSGDLSVYWYQQSLDQGLQFLIQYYNGEERAKGNILERFSAQQFPDLHSELNLSSLELGDSALYFCASSVSGVTETQYFGPGTRLLVL.

The table lists this clonotype with a few counts. The rearrangement uses TRBV10-3 and TRBJ1-5; D is uncertain. CDR3 length: 14 residues. Germline lookup yields CDR1 ENHRY and CDR2 SYGVKD. Between the trimmed V and J ends, which lost 10 bases and 3 bases, there was a span of 16 bases. CDR3 amino acids: CATQGAVANQPQHF. The CDR3 DNA reads as TGTGCCACTCAAGGCGCAGTTGCCAATCAGCCCCAGCATTTT.